These 14 T cell receptor beta chains were all obtained from the same sample, sequenced in a study of blood T cell repertoires in COVID-19. Using immunoSEQ multiplex PCR, the repertoire was profiled, and TCRdb retains in-frame clones only, with some absent. The table records around 250,000 clones, roughly 89% of them present only once. The material sequenced was peripheral blood. The receptor source for this set is a woman aged 35 to 49 who had recovered from COVID-19.

The chain combines TRBV18 with TRBJ2-3, with 7 positions matching TRBD1. V gave up 4 bases and J gave up 2 bases; unmatched junction bases: 9. CDR1 is KGHSH, CDR2 LQKENI, per germline. The CDR3 is made up of 16 amino acids. In nucleotides, the CDR3 is TGTGCCAGCTCACGAAGCTACAGGGGCCTCACAGATACGCAGTATTTT. It translates to CASSRSYRGLTDTQYF.

The chain carries TRBV6-1 and TRBJ2-1; 10 nucleotides match TRBD2. The CDR3 has 18 residues. Germline V gene data show CDR1 as MNHNS and CDR2 as SASEGT. The trim removed 2 bases at V and 7 bases at J, leaving 14 bases unmatched. CDR3 amino acids: CASSETPPLAGEVNEQFF. CDR3 in DNA: TGTGCCAGCAGTGAAACCCCCCCCCTAGCGGGAGAAGTTAATGAGCAGTTCTTC.

The chain is built from TRBV24-1 and TRBJ2-2; D remains ambiguous. Germline values: CDR1 KGHDR, CDR2 SFDVKD. Trimming cost V 1 base and J 4 bases, with 3 bases left between them. The length of the CDR3 is 13 residues. The CDR3 DNA reads TGTGCCACCAGTGATTTCGTCACCGGGGAGCTGTTTTTT. It specifies CATSDFVTGELFF.

This chain uses TRBV4-1 with TRBJ2-4, with 8 positions matching TRBD2. The CDR3 has 17 amino acids. Trimming cost V 0 bases and J 6 bases; bases outside gene matches: 10. From germline, CDR1 is MGHRA and CDR2 YSYEKL. CDR3 amino acids: CASSQDRLAGRGNIQYF. The CDR3 DNA reads as TGCGCCAGCAGCCAAGATAGGCTAGCGGGTCGTGGAAACATTCAGTACTTC.

V is TRBV5-6 and J is TRBJ1-2, with D possibly being TRBD1 (5 bases). V lost 1 base and J 4 bases, leaving 11 bases between the germline ends. Looked up from germline, CDR1 is SGHDT and CDR2 is YYEEEE. The CDR3 length is 14 residues. The CDR3 reads CASSLWGVGYGYTF. The DNA of the CDR3 is TGTGCCAGCAGCTTGTGGGGGGTAGGCTATGGCTACACCTTC.

The genes are TRBV15 and TRBJ2-7; D is perhaps TRBD1 (5 bases). The germline V gene encodes CDR1 LNHNV and CDR2 YYDKDF (reference sequence). The CDR3 runs to 14 residues. Trimming shortened V by 0 bases and J by 2 bases, and 8 bases separated the two germline ends. The CDR3, as DNA: TGTGCCACCAGCAGAGATACGACAGCCTACGAGCAGTACTTC. It encodes CATSRDTTAYEQYF.

This clone appeared a few times. The rearrangement uses TRBV7-9 and TRBJ1-4, with a tentative D call TRBD1 (6 bases). Germline CDR1 reads SEHNR; CDR2 reads FQNEAQ (reference sequence). This CDR3 is 13 amino acids long. V was trimmed by 6 bases and J by 4 bases, leaving 9 bases between them. The CDR3 coding sequence is TGTGCCAGCAGACAGGGAATTAATGAAAAACTGTTTTTT. Translating it yields CASRQGINEKLFF.

J is TRBJ2-7 and V is TRBV2, with D tentatively TRBD2 (6 bases). Deletions cut 3 bases from V and 3 bases from J, with 9 bases between. CDR1 and CDR2 from the germline V gene are SNHLY and FYNNEI. CDR3 length: 13 residues. The CDR3 DNA reads as TGTGCCAGCAGTGATGCGGGGTACTACGAGCAGTACTTC. It yields the protein CASSDAGYYEQYF.

This clone appeared a single time. This chain links TRBV19 with TRBJ1-2, with 7 bases matching TRBD1. V lost 8 bases and J lost 4; bases outside the gene matches: 13. The CDR3 totals 15 residues. Germline V gene data show CDR1 as LNHDA and CDR2 as SQIVND (reference sequence). The CDR3 reads CASGPLTGTVYGYTF. The CDR3 bases are TGTGCCAGTGGCCCTCTTACCGGGACAGTCTATGGCTACACCTTC.

V usage is TRBV3-1 (or the pseudogene TRBV3-2) and J usage is TRBJ1-3; a weak D match, TRBD1 (6 bases). V was shortened by 3 bases and J by 0 bases, with 9 bases between the two germline ends. The CDR3 extends over 15 amino acids. Germline V gives CDR1 LGHDT, CDR2 YNNKEL (reference sequence). The CDR3 nucleotides are TGTGCCAGCAGCCAGGACAGTTACTCTGGAAACACCATATATTTT. This gives the protein CASSQDSYSGNTIYF.

V is TRBV7-3 and J is TRBJ1-6, with 9 bases identical to TRBD1. The trim removed 4 bases at V and 10 bases at J, leaving 11 bases unmatched. CDR3 length: 16 residues. The germline gives CDR1 SGHTA, CDR2 FQGTGA. The CDR3 reads CASSSGGRGTGSPLHF. CDR3 bases: TGTGCCAGCAGCTCAGGGGGGAGGGGGACAGGGTCACCCCTCCACTTT.

V and J are TRBV6-2 or TRBV6-3 and TRBJ2-5; TRBD2 is a possible D gene (7 bases). This CDR3 spans 16 amino acids. Between the trimmed V and J ends, which lost 0 bases and 9 bases, there was a span of 20 bases. The germline CDR1 and CDR2 sequences are MNHEY and SVGEGT. CDR3 residues: CASSYSRLAATGSQYF. The CDR3 nucleotides are TGTGCCAGCAGTTACTCGAGGCTAGCGGCCACAGGGTCCCAGTACTTC.

The chain employs TRBV19 and TRBJ1-5; no clear D gene. V lost 6 bases and J lost 2, with 8 bases in between. CDR1 LNHDA and CDR2 SQIVND come from the germline V gene (reference sequence). The CDR3 is 13 residues long. This CDR3 is CASSLAGNQPQHF. The CDR3 DNA sequence: TGTGCCAGTAGCCTCGCAGGCAATCAGCCCCAGCATTTT.

The gene calls are TRBV30 and TRBJ1-4; 9 nucleotides match TRBD1. Germline loops: CDR1 GTSNPN, CDR2 SVGIG (reference sequence). J gave up 14 bases and V 0 bases, and 7 bases lay outside the gene matches. CDR3 length equals 13 residues. CDR3 sequence: CAWSVRQGGGLFF. As DNA, the CDR3 is TGTGCCTGGAGTGTACGACAGGGGGGCGGCCTGTTTTTT. The complete variable domain, with remaining parts taken from reference TRBV30 and TRBJ1-4, reads SQTIHQWPATLVQPVGSPLSLECTVEGTSNPNLYWYRQAAGRGLQLLFYSVGIGQISSEVPQNLSASRPQDRQFILSSKKLLLSDSGFYLCAWSVRQGGGLFFGSGTQLSVL.